The clone carrying this T cell receptor beta chain has more than one count but fewer than ten. What it binds is not known. The sample is drawn from a study of T cells after yellow fever vaccination. Study-wide results and limits: The secondary response was weaker but peaked faster, day 5 versus 15. The CD4 and CD8 compartments had a small share of their clonotypes in common.

This CDR3 contains 15 residues. Per the germline V gene, CDR1 is SGHTA and CDR2 is FQGNSA. V shed 3 bases and J shed 0 bases, with 12 bases lying between them. Template switching by 5'RACE produced TCR cDNA, adding a universal primer site and UMIs. MiXCR, applied by TCRdb to the 5' RACE reads, yields one record per CDR3 protein. The sample consists of 120,000 to 150,000 distinct CDR3 sequences, roughly 8.2% of them appearing once. Sequencing used CD4+ T cells sorted from PBMCs, obtained 5 days after the yellow fever booster vaccination. This clonotype originated in a man younger than 40 who received the YFV17D yellow fever vaccine. The chain recombines TRBV7-2 with TRBJ2-7; D uncertain. Here the CDR3 DNA reads TGTGCCAGCAGCTTGCAGGCCTTTATCTCCTACGAGCAGTACTTC. Translated, it gives CASSLQAFISYEQYF.